Sequencing of this T cell receptor beta chain was carried out in a study of regulatory T cells in long-lasting Graves disease. Time point: newly diagnosed GD, antithyroid drugs for less than 3 months. TCR sequences were obtained from RNA taken from PBMCs. The TCR beta library used iRepertoire HTBI primers with Arm-PCR amplification of CDR3. In the original workflow: Spanning all samples, the identified segments comprised some 60 TRBV and fewer than 15 TRBJ. MiXCR was run by TCRdb on the multiplex PCR reads, yielding one entry per CDR3 protein. The V and J calls were not made by the authors but by TCRdb's processing. The table has 350,000 to 450,000 distinct CDR3 sequences, approximately 16% seen once. Only one count was recorded for this clonotype. From germline, CDR1 is SGHAT and CDR2 FQNNGV. V gave up 5 bases and J gave up 1 base, with 14 bases separating them. The CDR3 covers 15 residues. These data are also associated with another study on T cells in Graves' hyperthyroidism and ophthalmopathy. That study reports: During a first-round RT-PCR of the TCR CDR3, the HTBI primer set was used.

The specimen was peripheral blood mononuclear cells (PBMCs), collected at new diagnosis, from a patient treated with antithyroid drugs. The rearrangement joins TRBV11-2 to TRBJ2-5, with D unclear. This clonotype was sampled from a man aged 40-55 years with Graves disease. This CDR3 is CASSPSVGRQETQYF. In DNA, the CDR3 is TGTGCCAGCAGCCCGTCGGTTGGTCGCCAAGAGACCCAGTACTTC. The variable domain in full, completed from reference TRBV11-2 and TRBJ2-5, reads EAGVAQSPRYKIIEKRQSVAFWCNPISGHATLYWYQQILGQGPKLLIQFQNNGVVDDSQLPKDRFSAERLKGVDSTLKIQPAKLEDSAVYLCASSPSVGRQETQYFGPGTRLLVL.